This TCR beta chain was profiled in a study of T cell responses to AZD1222 COVID-19 vaccine. At the level of the study: The study pooled second doses at about 4 or about 12 weeks.

Comment on this clone: Its target is not known.

Using immunoSEQ multiplex PCR, the repertoire was profiled, and TCRdb retains in-frame clones only, with some absent. The sample shows 130,000 to 150,000 clones, around 91% of them seen only once. General study findings and limits: There were mostly white British donors and more females than males, and clonal diversity was possibly underestimated. Seropositive AZD1222 recipients at baseline numbered only five or six.

The CDR3 runs 15 residues. Per germline, CDR1 MDHEN and CDR2 SYDVKM. V was shortened by 7 bases and J by 8 bases, with 23 bases between the two germline ends. The source material was peripheral blood, sampled on day 0 of AZD1222 vaccination. The chain links TRBV28 to TRBJ1-2; TRBD1 is a possible D gene (6 bases). The source of this sequence is an adult in good health. This CDR3 reads CASTQGARGLYGYTF. The CDR3 nucleotides are TGTGCCAGCACCCAAGGGGCCAGGGGCCTCTACGGCTACACCTTC.